This is a list of T cell receptor beta chains from one sample in a study of blood T cell repertoires in COVID-19. TCRdb keeps only in-frame clones here, not all; method: immunoSEQ multiplex PCR. The sample has 13,000 or so clones, 75% to 90% seen once; the top ten hold approximately 50%. Material for sequencing was peripheral blood. The receptors shown here come from an elderly man with acute or convalescent COVID-19. The CDR3 runs from the conserved cysteine through the conserved F or W. Each record gives: J gene, D gene, V gene, clone size, CDR3 DNA, CDR3 protein. The D gene is left open where the match is weak. A clone size is listed for some rows: how often the clone was seen (once, few, many), or a class if it is expanded.

TRBJ2-3,.,TRBV18,.,TGTGCCAGCTCACTGGGCCTCAGACCCACAGATACGCAGTATTTT,CASSLGLRPTDTQYF
TRBJ1-6,TRBD1,TRBV4-1,.,TGCGCCAGCAGCCAAGATTTGGCTGTACAGGGGGGGAATTCACCCCTCCACTTT,CASSQDLAVQGGNSPLHF
TRBJ2-1,TRBD1,TRBV7-6,once,TGTGCCAGCAGCTTAACCGGGACAGCCGGCAATGAGCAGTTCTTC,CASSLTGTAGNEQFF
TRBJ2-1,TRBD2,TRBV24-1,.,TGTGCCACCAGTGATTTGAAGGCGGGAGAGGAAAATGAGCAGTTCTTC,CATSDLKAGEENEQFF
TRBJ2-1,TRBD1,TRBV29-1,.,TGCAGCCTCGGACAGGGCTACAATGAGCAGTTCTTC,CSLGQGYNEQFF
TRBJ1-2,TRBD1,TRBV18,.,TGTGCCAGCTCCCCTCGAGGACAGGGGGCGTATGGCTACACCTTC,CASSPRGQGAYGYTF
TRBJ2-5,TRBD1,TRBV27,.,TGTGCCAGCAGTAGCCAGGGGGTCCGGGAGACCCAGTACTTC,CASSSQGVRETQYF
TRBJ1-4,.,TRBV27,.,TGTGCCAGCAGTTTAACCCCCCCAAGAAGGGGGGGCCCTAGGGAAAAACTGTTTTTT,CASSLTPPRRGGPREKLFF
TRBJ2-7,.,TRBV9,.,TGTGCCAGCAGCGTAGGGCAGCGAGAGCAGTACTTC,CASSVGQREQYF
TRBJ1-2,TRBD1,TRBV4-2,.,TGTGCCAGCAGCCTCCCGGACAGGGGGTATGGCTACACCTTC,CASSLPDRGYGYTF
TRBJ1-5,TRBD1,TRBV19,once,TGTGCCAGTAGTACGTCGACAGGGATGGGCAATCAGCCCCAGCATTTT,CASSTSTGMGNQPQHF
TRBJ2-6,.,TRBV4-2,once,TGTGCCAGCAGCCAAGATTCGGGGACTGGGGCCAACGTCCTGACTTTC,CASSQDSGTGANVLTF
TRBJ2-1,.,TRBV7-3,once,TGTGCCAGCAGCCAAGGGGGGGCCAACTACAATGAGCAGTTCTTC,CASSQGGANYNEQFF
TRBJ2-7,TRBD1,TRBV15,.,TGTGCCACCAGCAGAGCCCGAGGGACAGGGGGCGGGAAAGGTCACGAGCAGTACTTC,CATSRARGTGGGKGHEQYF
TRBJ2-7,.,TRBV3-1/TRBV3-2,.,TGTGCCAGCAGCCAAGGCGGGGTGGGCGAGCAGTACTTC,CASSQGGVGEQYF
TRBJ1-4,.,TRBV4-1,.,TGCGCCAGCAGCCAAAATCCCTCGCTAGGGGCCTTTAATGAAAAACTGTTTTTT,CASSQNPSLGAFNEKLFF
TRBJ2-5,.,TRBV13,.,TGTGCCAGCAGCTTAGGCCCCAGGACCCAGTACTTC,CASSLGPRTQYF
TRBJ1-4,.,TRBV14,.,TGTGCCAGCAGCCAAGACGGGGCCTCGTTCGGGGGAAAACTGTTTTTT,CASSQDGASFGGKLFF
TRBJ1-3,.,TRBV7-6,few,TGTGCCAGCAGCTTAGAACCCAGGGTTGACGCTGGAAACACCATATATTTT,CASSLEPRVDAGNTIYF
TRBJ1-2,.,TRBV13,.,TGTGCCAGCAGCTTGAGGGCTCATGGCTACACCTTC,CASSLRAHGYTF
TRBJ2-3,TRBD1,TRBV6-4,.,TGTGCCAGCAGTCCCGGGACAGGGAACACAGATACGCAGTATTTT,CASSPGTGNTDTQYF
TRBJ1-1,.,TRBV20-1,few,TGCAGTGCTAGTGAGGGGGGGAACACTGAAGCTTTCTTT,CSASEGGNTEAFF
TRBJ2-3,TRBD2,TRBV4-1,.,TGCGCCAGCAGCCGAAAAGCAGCTAGCGGGGGTGCAGATACGCAGTATTTT,CASSRKAASGGADTQYF
TRBJ2-7,TRBD2,TRBV6-5,once,TGTGCCAGCAGTTACGACGCTAGCGGTACCTACGAGCAGTACTTC,CASSYDASGTYEQYF
TRBJ1-6,.,TRBV25-1,.,TGTGCCAGCACGCGGGGATCATTTAATTCACCCCTCCACTTT,CASTRGSFNSPLHF
TRBJ1-2,TRBD1,TRBV6-5,.,TGTGCCAGCACAAAGAGGGACAGGGGGGGCGGCTACACCTTC,CASTKRDRGGGYTF
TRBJ2-3,TRBD1,TRBV5-1,.,TGCGCCAGCAGCAGGAACCCGGGACAGGGAACAGATACGCAGTATTTT,CASSRNPGQGTDTQYF
TRBJ1-6,TRBD1,TRBV12-3/TRBV12-4,once,TGTGCCAGCAGTTTAGACAGGGGATCACCCCTCCACTTT,CASSLDRGSPLHF
TRBJ1-1,.,TRBV3-1/TRBV3-2,.,TGTGCCAGCAGCCACGCGGACAGAATGAACACTGAAGCTTTCTTT,CASSHADRMNTEAFF
TRBJ2-2,.,TRBV5-6,.,TGTGCCAGCAGCCGTGACACCGGGGAGCTGTTTTTT,CASSRDTGELFF
TRBJ1-1,TRBD1,TRBV3-1/TRBV3-2,.,TGTGCCAGCAGCATACGACAGGGGGCTTCGGCTGAAGCTTTCTTT,CASSIRQGASAEAFF
TRBJ1-6,.,TRBV10-1,once,TGCGCCAGCAGCGACAGGTTCGGGGATTCACCCCTCCACTTT,CASSDRFGDSPLHF
TRBJ2-5,TRBD2,TRBV4-1,.,TGCGCCAGCAGCCGATTACTAGCGGGAGATCAAGAGACCCAGTACTTC,CASSRLLAGDQETQYF
TRBJ2-3,.,TRBV7-2,.,TGTGCCAGCAGCTCCCCTCGGGGCACAGATACGCAGTATTTT,CASSSPRGTDTQYF
TRBJ1-2,.,TRBV11-2,.,TGTGCCAGCAGCTTGTCTTCGGGGGGCGGGTATGGCTACACCTTC,CASSLSSGGGYGYTF
TRBJ1-2,TRBD1,TRBV4-1,once,TGCGCCAGCAGCCAAGGCCTGCGGGACAGCGCTAACTATGGCTACACCTTC,CASSQGLRDSANYGYTF
TRBJ2-5,.,TRBV5-1,.,TGCGCCAGCAGCCTGGGGGGGCTAGCTCAATCAGAGACCCAGTACTTC,CASSLGGLAQSETQYF
TRBJ2-2,TRBD1,TRBV5-4,.,TGTGCCATCCCAGTTACAGGGGGCCGAACCGGGGAGCTGTTTTTT,CAIPVTGGRTGELFF
TRBJ2-5,.,TRBV20-1,.,TGCAGTGCTAGTCCTCCTAGGGGCCTGGGGGAGACCCAGTACTTC,CSASPPRGLGETQYF
TRBJ2-2,.,TRBV7-9,.,TGTGCCAGCAGCTTAGACCGCAGGACCGGGGAGCTGTTTTTT,CASSLDRRTGELFF
TRBJ2-3,.,TRBV24-1,.,TGTGCCACCAGTATCCGGGGGACAGATACGCAGTATTTT,CATSIRGTDTQYF
TRBJ2-5,.,TRBV7-6,.,TGTGCCAGCAGCTCGGCGGGGCCGGGGGAGACCCAGTACTTC,CASSSAGPGETQYF